The 28 T cell receptor beta chains listed next were all sequenced from one sample in a study of CD4+ T cells in melanoma. Data came from immunoSEQ multiplex PCR; TCRdb stores just in-frame clones and leaves some out. Of about 9,600 clones in the sample, about 59% were seen once. The sample taken for sequencing was cells from a culture (not recorded whether cultured in vitro). These TCRs come from a human donor with melanoma.

The rearrangement links TRBV10-3 to TRBJ2-2; 9 positions match TRBD2. The CDR3 has 16 amino acids. In germline, CDR1 is ENHRY, CDR2 SYGVKD. J was trimmed by 5 bases and V by 4 bases; bases with no gene match: 8. The CDR3 bases are TGTGCCATCAGTGCGTTGGCGGGGGGGACGACCGGGGAGCTGTTTTTT. This sequence encodes CAISALAGGTTGELFF.

This clone qualifies as medium-sized. The chain recombines TRBV7-8 with TRBJ1-5; D perhaps matches TRBD1 (6 bases). The germline V gene has CDR1 SGHVS and CDR2 FQNEAQ. The CDR3 consists of 15 residues. V dropped 1 base and J dropped 4 bases, with 11 bases sitting between them. CDR3 coding DNA: TGTGCCAGCAGCTTAGTGAGGGGGACGAATCAGCCCCAGCATTTT. Its translation is CASSLVRGTNQPQHF.

The rearrangement uses TRBV18 and TRBJ2-5; D perhaps matches TRBD1 (5 bases). The CDR3 loop spans 13 amino acids. Germline V gene lookup returns CDR1 KGHSH and CDR2 LQKENI. With 4 bases removed from V and 2 bases from J, the gap between germline ends came to 8 bases. The DNA of the CDR3 is TGTGCCAGCTCACTCGGACATCAAGAGACCCAGTACTTC. Protein sequence: CASSLGHQETQYF.

The CDR3 coding sequence is TGTGCCAGCAGCTTGCTGACTAGCACTAGCACAGATACGCAGTATTTT. It codes for CASSLLTSTSTDTQYF. The rearrangement joins TRBV5-4 to TRBJ2-3; 7 nucleotides line up with TRBD2. V was pared by 1 base and J by 0 bases, with 5 bases of the junction left unmatched. The CDR3 is 16 residues long. Germline V gives CDR1 SGHNT, CDR2 YYREEE (reference sequence).

The chain is built from TRBV6-1 and TRBJ2-1, with a possible D match to TRBD1 (8 bases). There are 17 residues in the CDR3. Germline V lookup: CDR1 MNHNS, CDR2 SASEGT. Trimming removed 4 bases at V and 6 bases at J, with 22 bases between. The CDR3 here is CASSAAGGQGGVNEQFF. DNA of the CDR3: TGTGCCAGCAGTGCCGCCGGAGGACAGGGAGGGGTCAATGAGCAGTTCTTC.

The V and J genes are TRBV2 and TRBJ1-4; no clear D. The V gene's germline CDR1 is SNHLY and CDR2 FYNNEI. V lost 6 bases and J 4 bases, leaving 12 bases between the germline ends. The CDR3 length is 14 residues. This CDR3 is CASRAASLNEKLFF. The DNA of the CDR3 is TGTGCCAGCAGAGCAGCTTCCCTTAATGAAAAACTGTTTTTT.

The chain links TRBV7-9 to TRBJ2-3; D gene uncertain. V lost 1 base, J lost 2 bases, and 7 bases lay in between. The germline V gene encodes CDR1 SEHNR and CDR2 FQNEAQ (reference sequence). The CDR3 length is 14 residues. Here the CDR3 reads CASSLGLPTDTQYF. CDR3 DNA: TGTGCCAGCAGCTTAGGCTTACCCACAGATACGCAGTATTTT.

The chain joins TRBV19 to TRBJ1-6, with a weak D call TRBD1 (6 bases). The CDR3 consists of 13 residues. The germline V gene encodes CDR1 LNHDA and CDR2 SQIVND (reference sequence). Trimming removed 7 bases at V and 7 bases at J, with 11 bases between. In DNA form, the CDR3 reads TGTGCCAGTACGAGGGACATAAATTCACCCCTCCACTTT. This sequence encodes CASTRDINSPLHF.

In this sample, this clone turned up a few times. J is TRBJ2-1 and V is TRBV7-9; 9 nucleotides line up with TRBD1. CDR3 size: 15 residues. Unmatched junction bases numbered 6, after V lost 3 bases and J lost 6 bases. Looked up from germline, CDR1 is SEHNR and CDR2 is FQNEAQ (reference sequence). Here the CDR3 DNA reads TGTGCCAGCAGCTTCTTGGGGGACAGGGCCAATGAGCAGTTCTTC. Its protein is CASSFLGDRANEQFF.

The chain recombines TRBV4-2 with TRBJ1-2; 7 bases map to TRBD1. CDR3 size: 13 residues. Germline assignment: CDR1 LGHNA and CDR2 YNFKEQ. The J segment lost 10 bases and the V segment lost 3 bases, leaving 8 bases of the junction unmatched. CDR3 protein: CASSQTGKRDYTF. The CDR3 bases are TGTGCCAGCAGCCAGACAGGGAAGCGAGACTACACCTTC.

Of note for this clone: An end of the junction does not agree with germline; a read error may underlie this. This chain uses TRBV5-1 with TRBJ2-1; 7 bases match TRBD2. Looked up from germline, CDR1 is SGHRS and CDR2 is YFSETQ. This CDR3 has 14 amino acids. CDR3 coding DNA: TGCGCCAGCAGTTTGGGCCCCCCGGGGGGTGAGCAGTTCTTC. Its translation: CASSLGPPGGEQFF.

The rearrangement links TRBV27 to TRBJ1-1; 8 bases fit TRBD1. J gave up 6 bases and V 6 bases, and 12 bases lay outside the gene matches. Germline CDR1 MNHEY, CDR2 SMNVEV (reference sequence). There are 15 residues in the CDR3. CDR3 in amino acids: CASRGRTGLGAEAFF. CDR3 DNA sequence: TGTGCCAGCAGAGGGCGGACAGGGCTTGGCGCTGAAGCTTTCTTT.

The chain couples TRBV5-5 to TRBJ2-3; the D gene is possibly TRBD2 (6 bases). The CDR3 sequence is 15 residues long. V dropped 0 bases and J dropped 4 bases, with 12 bases sitting between them. Germline V lookup: CDR1 SGHKS, CDR2 YYEKEE (reference sequence). This CDR3 is CASSLGGRLADTQYF. Here the CDR3 DNA reads TGTGCCAGCAGCTTGGGGGGCAGACTAGCAGATACGCAGTATTTT.

The chain carries TRBV14 and TRBJ2-1; no firm D call. There are 15 residues in the CDR3. Germline values: CDR1 SGHDN, CDR2 FVKESK. V lost 1 base and J 7 bases, leaving 14 bases between the germline ends. This CDR3 reads CASSQGLGARNEQFF. The CDR3 region has the DNA TGTGCCAGCAGCCAAGGACTTGGAGCAAGGAATGAGCAGTTCTTC.

The V and J genes are TRBV30 and TRBJ2-1; possible D gene TRBD2, 5 bases. Germline CDR1 GTSNPN, CDR2 SVGIG (reference sequence). Trimming took off 5 bases at V and 9 bases at J, with 11 bases between the two ends. This CDR3 has 11 amino acids. CDR3 region: CAWSRRGEQFF. Written as DNA, the CDR3 is TGTGCCTGGTCGAGACGGGGTGAGCAGTTCTTC.

The chain is built from TRBV6-1 and TRBJ1-6, with D maybe TRBD1 (5 bases). CDR1 and CDR2 from the germline V gene are MNHNS and SASEGT. This CDR3 region has 12 residues. Trimming left V 4 bases short and J 14 bases short, with 12 bases between. This CDR3 is CASSVAGTALHF. CDR3 in DNA: TGTGCCAGCAGTGTGGCAGGGACGGCCCTCCACTTT.

This clone has more than one count but fewer than ten. The chain is built from TRBV29-1 and TRBJ1-1; 7 bases are a match to TRBD1. This CDR3 is built from 13 residues. Trimming at V came to 5 bases and at J to 4 bases, leaving 7 bases not matched to a gene. CDR1 and CDR2 from the germline V gene are SQVTM and ANQGSEA. The CDR3 protein is CSVSTGTGTEAFF. CDR3 DNA sequence: TGCAGCGTTTCGACAGGGACGGGCACTGAAGCTTTCTTT.

The rearrangement uses TRBV11-2 and TRBJ2-1, with 8 nucleotides matching TRBD1. CDR1 and CDR2 (germline): SGHAT, FQNNGV. V shed 4 bases, J shed 2 bases, and the junction held 1 base outside the gene matches. The CDR3 extends over 14 amino acids. In nucleotides, the CDR3 is TGTGCCAGCAGCTCAGGGGGCGCCTACAATGAGCAGTTCTTC. It encodes CASSSGGAYNEQFF.

V gene TRBV7-2 combines with J gene TRBJ2-1; D ambiguous. V was cut by 2 bases and J by 4 bases, with 6 bases left in between. CDR3 length: 13 residues. Germline CDR1 reads SGHTA; CDR2 reads FQGNSA. The CDR3 DNA is TGTGCCAGCAGCTTATTCCAGTACAATGAGCAGTTCTTC. Encoded protein: CASSLFQYNEQFF.

The CDR3 region has the DNA TGTGCCAGCAGCTTACAGGGACAGGCTAATGAAAAACTGTTTTTT. Translated, it gives CASSLQGQANEKLFF. V is TRBV6-5 and J is TRBJ1-4; TRBD1 aligns across 8 bases. CDR3 length equals 15 residues. Germline V gives CDR1 MNHEY, CDR2 SVGAGI. J lost 3 bases, V lost 6 bases, and 6 bases had no gene match.

This clone is labeled medium-sized. The gene calls are TRBV7-9 and TRBJ1-4; D possibly corresponds to TRBD1 (5 bases). The CDR3 spans 13 residues. Germline loops: CDR1 SEHNR, CDR2 FQNEAQ (reference sequence). V lost 5 bases to trimming and J lost 10 bases, with 14 bases between them. CDR3 coding DNA: TGTGCCAGCAGCGACGCCGGGGCCGGAAAACTGTTTTTT. Translated, it gives CASSDAGAGKLFF.

The genes are TRBV30 and TRBJ1-1; TRBD1 agrees at 7 bases. CDR1 GTSNPN and CDR2 SVGIG come from the germline V gene (reference sequence). The V gene end was trimmed by 1 base and the J gene end by 1 base; junction bases not matched to a gene: 12. CDR3 length: 17 residues. In DNA form, the CDR3 reads TGTGCCTGGAGTGAACAGGGGCGGGGAGGGAGGAACACTGAAGCTTTCTTT. Protein sequence: CAWSEQGRGGRNTEAFF.

The chain combines TRBV15 with TRBJ2-3; 7 positions agree with TRBD2. CDR3 length equals 17 residues. V was clipped by 1 base and J by 2 bases; unmatched bases: 9. From germline, CDR1 is LNHNV and CDR2 YYDKDF (reference sequence). In nucleotides, the CDR3 is TGTGCCACCAGCAGAGCGATCGCGGGGGTCGCCACAGATACGCAGTATTTT. This encodes CATSRAIAGVATDTQYF.

This chain links TRBV6-6 with TRBJ2-2; D perhaps matches TRBD1 (6 bases). V was clipped by 10 bases and J by 3 bases, with 18 bases between them. The CDR3 has 15 amino acids. CDR1 and CDR2 (germline): MNHNY, SVGAGI (reference sequence). The CDR3 DNA follows: TGTGCCACCATGACTCAGGGGCGGGACACCGGGGAGCTGTTTTTT. Protein: CATMTQGRDTGELFF.

The chain employs TRBV18 and TRBJ2-3; D remains unclear. The V end lost 4 bases, the J end lost 1 base, and 0 bases lay between the germline ends. The CDR3 runs 11 residues. From germline, CDR1 is KGHSH and CDR2 LQKENI. The DNA for the CDR3 is TGTGCCAGCTCACGCACAGATACGCAGTATTTT. Residues: CASSRTDTQYF.

The chain recombines TRBV14 with TRBJ2-3; 7 positions agree with TRBD2. The CDR3 has 14 residues. The V gene end was trimmed by 4 bases and the J gene end by 3 bases; junction bases not matched to a gene: 4. Germline loops: CDR1 SGHDN, CDR2 FVKESK. CDR3 in amino acids: CASSPLAVTDTQYF. Here the CDR3 DNA reads TGTGCCAGCAGCCCCCTAGCGGTTACAGATACGCAGTATTTT.

The chain links TRBV19 to TRBJ2-1; possibly TRBD1 for D (5 bases). Trimming shortened V by 3 bases and J by 0 bases, and 9 bases separated the two germline ends. Germline V lookup: CDR1 LNHDA, CDR2 SQIVND (reference sequence). CDR3 length equals 15 residues. CDR3 protein: CASSIRVGSYNEQFF. The CDR3 DNA reads TGTGCCAGTAGTATCAGGGTAGGCTCCTACAATGAGCAGTTCTTC.

In its sample, this clone was seen a few times. The V gene is TRBV7-9, the J gene TRBJ1-6; D not resolved. Germline lookup yields CDR1 SEHNR and CDR2 FQNEAQ (reference sequence). This CDR3 is 15 amino acids long. V was trimmed by 1 base and J by 9 bases, leaving 13 bases between them. As DNA, the CDR3 is TGTGCCAGCAGCTTAGGTGGAGGGAAGGGTTCACCCCTCCACTTT. Its protein is CASSLGGGKGSPLHF.